A single T cell receptor (beta chain) is shown here with its context. Its specificity is unknown. This CDR3 has 16 amino acids. In germline, CDR1 is SGHRS, CDR2 YFSETQ. Trimming removed 0 bases from V and 7 bases from J, with 17 bases in between. This entry comes from a study of cytomegalovirus exposure and HLA in healthy donors. Findings of the study overall: For cytomegalovirus status, the classifier reportedly gave diagnoses with high specificity and sensitivity.

PCR involved 60 Vbeta and 13 Jbeta primers. Clones were read by immunoSEQ multiplex PCR, and TCRdb kept only the in-frame ones, dropping some. The data show 100,000 to 150,000 clones, roughly four fifths seen once. This receptor was identified in a male donor in good health and CMV-seronegative. Sequencing input: PBMCs. J is TRBJ2-4 and V is TRBV5-1; maybe TRBD2 (6 bases). CDR3 in DNA: TGCGCCAGCAGCTTGGGAGGTGGGATCGGAGGGAACATTCAGTACTTC. This translates into CASSLGGGIGGNIQYF. The variable domain in full, completed from reference TRBV5-1 and TRBJ2-4, reads KAGVTQTPRYLIKTRGQQVTLSCSPISGHRSVSWYQQTPGQGLQFLFEYFSETQRNKGNFPGRFSGRQFSNSRSEMNVSTLELGDSALYLCASSLGGGIGGNIQYFGAGTRLSVL.